Below, one TCR beta chain is given with its context. The conserved phenylalanine or tryptophan normally closing the CDR3 is absent here, so this likely arose from a read error. The limits of the CDR3 on the DNA are not certain, so only TCRdb's listed CDR3 is given. Ends included, the CDR3 has 11 residues. CDR1 and CDR2 (germline): DFQATT, SNEGSKA (reference sequence). These data come from a study of blood T cell repertoires in COVID-19. Study-level background: Samples came from the United States, Italy and Spain, spanning acute and convalescent COVID-19. PBMCs, B-cell-depleted T cells, or T cells were the source of the cDNA or gDNA that made up the material.

Per the authors' pipeline: It was from reference gene primer amplification that nucleated cell counts were estimated. Measured with immunoSEQ multiplex PCR; TCRdb has only the in-frame clones, and not every one. V and J calls and clone size are copied from that table; D and trimming were computed from the DNA. Of 300,000 or so clones listed, around 87% are singletons. The sample taken for sequencing was peripheral blood. The source of this sequence is a woman in her forties or fifties who had recovered from COVID-19. This chain links TRBV20-1 with TRBJ1-2; the D call of TRBD1 is as the table states it, not checked on the DNA. The CDR3 here is CSARGDRAKLS.